The rows below give T cell receptor beta chains drawn from one sample of a study of technical replicates of blood from several donors. This table comes from immunoSEQ multiplex PCR, and its TCRdb copy is limited to in-frame clones, with some not included. This table holds around 67,000 clones, 95% found once. Material: T cells isolated from PBMCs. The receptor set was obtained from a human donor in good health. CDR3s include the opening cysteine and the closing phenylalanine or tryptophan. The D gene is left open where the match is weak. The size of a clone is reported for some rows only, either as once, few or many, or as a class for expanded clones.

clone_size: .
j_call: TRBJ2-2
v_call: TRBV5-1
d_call: .
cdr3_aa: CASSLATGNVGTGELFF
cdr3_nt: TGCGCCAGCAGCTTGGCCACAGGGAATGTGGGCACCGGGGAGCTGTTTTTT

clone_size: once
j_call: TRBJ1-6
v_call: TRBV2
d_call: .
cdr3_aa: CASTRGSGGSSPLHF
cdr3_nt: TGTGCCAGCACTCGAGGATCCGGGGGGAGTTCACCCCTCCACTTT

clone_size: .
j_call: TRBJ2-7
v_call: TRBV9
d_call: TRBD2
cdr3_aa: CASSERSQTSGSYEQYF
cdr3_nt: TGTGCCAGCAGTGAAAGATCTCAGACTAGCGGGAGCTACGAGCAGTACTTC

clone_size: .
j_call: TRBJ1-1
v_call: TRBV7-3
d_call: TRBD1
cdr3_aa: CASSLGTANTEAFF
cdr3_nt: TGTGCCAGCAGCCTGGGGACAGCGAACACTGAAGCTTTCTTT

clone_size: .
j_call: TRBJ1-1
v_call: TRBV14
d_call: .
cdr3_aa: CASSAAGQNTEAFF
cdr3_nt: TGTGCCAGCAGCGCGGCTGGACAGAACACTGAAGCTTTCTTT

clone_size: once
j_call: TRBJ2-7
v_call: TRBV7-3
d_call: TRBD1
cdr3_aa: CASSLRQGDEQYF
cdr3_nt: TGTGCCAGCAGCTTAAGGCAGGGGGACGAGCAGTACTTC

clone_size: .
j_call: TRBJ1-5
v_call: TRBV19
d_call: TRBD1
cdr3_aa: CASSKAQGENQPQHF
cdr3_nt: TGTGCCAGTAGTAAGGCCCAGGGGGAAAATCAGCCCCAGCATTTT

clone_size: .
j_call: TRBJ1-2
v_call: TRBV28
d_call: .
cdr3_aa: CASSLPGANYGYTF
cdr3_nt: TGTGCCAGCAGTTTGCCAGGGGCTAACTATGGCTACACCTTC

clone_size: .
j_call: TRBJ2-1
v_call: TRBV11-3
d_call: TRBD2
cdr3_aa: CASSLSGGLDNEQFF
cdr3_nt: TGTGCCAGCAGCTTAAGCGGGGGGCTTGACAATGAGCAGTTCTTC

clone_size: once
j_call: TRBJ1-5
v_call: TRBV6-5
d_call: TRBD1
cdr3_aa: CASRIRQGGNQPQHF
cdr3_nt: TGTGCCAGCAGAATAAGACAGGGCGGCAATCAGCCCCAGCATTTT

clone_size: .
j_call: TRBJ2-4
v_call: TRBV5-4
d_call: .
cdr3_aa: CASTPGNDIQYF
cdr3_nt: TGTGCCAGCACCCCGGGGAACGACATTCAGTACTTC

clone_size: .
j_call: TRBJ2-5
v_call: TRBV5-4
d_call: .
cdr3_aa: CASSYGDQETQYF
cdr3_nt: TGTGCCAGCAGCTATGGAGATCAAGAGACCCAGTACTTC

clone_size: .
j_call: TRBJ1-1
v_call: TRBV11-2
d_call: .
cdr3_aa: CASTPQGAHTTEAFF
cdr3_nt: TGTGCCAGCACTCCTCAAGGGGCCCATACGACTGAAGCTTTCTTT

clone_size: .
j_call: TRBJ2-5
v_call: TRBV5-1
d_call: TRBD1
cdr3_aa: CASSLGTGEETQYF
cdr3_nt: TGCGCCAGCAGCTTGGGGACAGGGGAAGAGACCCAGTACTTC

clone_size: .
j_call: TRBJ1-1
v_call: TRBV6-1
d_call: TRBD1
cdr3_aa: CASSEGQGSAFF
cdr3_nt: TGTGCCAGCAGTGAGGGACAGGGATCGGCTTTCTTT

clone_size: once
j_call: TRBJ1-2
v_call: TRBV19
d_call: .
cdr3_aa: CASRRDYGYTF
cdr3_nt: TGTGCCAGTCGGCGGGACTATGGCTACACCTTC

clone_size: .
j_call: TRBJ1-1
v_call: TRBV29-1
d_call: TRBD1
cdr3_aa: CSVVRDRGLTEAFF
cdr3_nt: TGCAGCGTTGTTCGGGACAGGGGCCTGACTGAAGCTTTCTTT

clone_size: .
j_call: TRBJ1-4
v_call: TRBV27
d_call: .
cdr3_aa: CASSFTGGINEKLFF
cdr3_nt: TGTGCCAGCAGTTTCACCGGGGGTATTAATGAAAAACTGTTTTTT

clone_size: .
j_call: TRBJ2-5
v_call: TRBV5-1
d_call: .
cdr3_aa: CASSLGGAIETQYF
cdr3_nt: TGCGCCAGCAGCTTGGGAGGTGCTATAGAGACCCAGTACTTC

clone_size: .
j_call: TRBJ2-1
v_call: TRBV6-1
d_call: TRBD2
cdr3_aa: CASSGPGLSTSSYNEQFF
cdr3_nt: TGTGCCAGCAGTGGACCGGGACTATCAACCAGCTCCTACAATGAGCAGTTCTTC

clone_size: .
j_call: TRBJ1-2
v_call: TRBV19
d_call: .
cdr3_aa: CASSMYGTFDGYTF
cdr3_nt: TGTGCCAGTAGTATGTATGGGACATTTGACGGCTACACCTTC

clone_size: .
j_call: TRBJ1-2
v_call: TRBV18
d_call: .
cdr3_aa: CASSPQLQGDYGYTF
cdr3_nt: TGTGCCAGCTCGCCACAATTACAGGGAGACTATGGCTACACCTTC

clone_size: .
j_call: TRBJ1-1
v_call: TRBV19
d_call: TRBD1
cdr3_aa: CASIRSRDRGLNTEAFF
cdr3_nt: TGTGCCAGTATCCGGTCCCGGGACAGGGGTTTGAACACTGAAGCTTTCTTT

clone_size: .
j_call: TRBJ2-7
v_call: TRBV29-1
d_call: TRBD2
cdr3_aa: CSLYRPKRERENEQYF
cdr3_nt: TGCAGCCTCTACCGTCCGAAGCGGGAGCGGGAGAACGAGCAGTACTTC

clone_size: .
j_call: TRBJ2-1
v_call: TRBV25-1
d_call: TRBD2
cdr3_aa: CASSGGGLYNEQFF
cdr3_nt: TGTGCCAGCAGTGGCGGGGGATTATACAATGAGCAGTTCTTC

clone_size: once
j_call: TRBJ2-3
v_call: TRBV13
d_call: .
cdr3_aa: CASSGRGSRDTQYF
cdr3_nt: TGTGCCAGCAGCGGCAGGGGAAGTAGAGATACGCAGTATTTT

clone_size: .
j_call: TRBJ2-1
v_call: TRBV5-1
d_call: .
cdr3_aa: CASSLVSGHDEQFF
cdr3_nt: TGCGCCAGCAGCTTGGTCTCGGGTCACGATGAGCAGTTCTTC

clone_size: .
j_call: TRBJ2-7
v_call: TRBV6-5
d_call: .
cdr3_aa: CASSYRGQDEQYF
cdr3_nt: TGTGCCAGCAGTTATAGAGGGCAGGACGAGCAGTACTTC